This T cell receptor beta chain was observed in a study of cytomegalovirus exposure and HLA in healthy donors. Study-wide findings and caveats: When analyzed later, a missense DCLRE1C variant was found to be linked to TCR beta V- and J-gene trimming. Analyzed later, most CMV-associated TCR beta chains appeared HLA-restricted.

As regards this clone: Its specificity is unknown.

13 Jbeta primers and 60 Vbeta primers were used for the PCR. Profiling relied on immunoSEQ multiplex PCR, and the TCRdb table lists in-frame clones only, not all of them. The repertoire consists of about 150,000 clones, with 74% occurring once and the leading ten covering 2.1%. CDR1 is SGHTA, CDR2 FQGNSA, per germline. The CDR3 covers 16 residues. Trimming cost V 1 base and J 4 bases, with 11 bases left between them. The source material was PBMCs. The chain employs TRBV7-2 and TRBJ1-6; D is ambiguous. This sequence originates from a man aged 30 to 45 in good health and CMV-seronegative. The CDR3 loop is CASSLVQVHYNSPLHF. The CDR3, as DNA: TGTGCCAGCAGCTTAGTTCAGGTTCATTATAATTCACCCCTCCACTTT.